This TCR beta chain was recorded in a study of identical twins. Trimming shortened V by 5 bases and J by 0 bases, and 21 bases separated the two germline ends. Germline assignment: CDR1 DFQATT and CDR2 SNEGSKA (reference sequence). There are 17 residues in the CDR3. Points on this clonotype: Its cognate antigen is unknown.

Study-level points and caveats: Zero-insertion analyses might be partly confounded by invariant T cells like MAIT and iNKT.

TCRdb reprocessed the 5' RACE reads with MiXCR, giving one entry per CDR3 protein. Seen here are 250,000 or so distinct CDR3 sequences, around 8.3% observed once, and the top ten hold approximately 3%. This sample was shared with a second study, whose subject was yellow fever vaccine responses in identical twins. As reported in that work: In identical twins, vaccine T cell responses appeared partly shared and partly individual.

This TCR came from a woman aged 18-30 years in good health. The genes are TRBV20-1 and TRBJ2-3; D gene uncertain. The specimen was CD8+ T cells sorted from blood. This chain's CDR3 is CSADSRGERISTDTQYF. The CDR3 DNA follows: TGCAGTGCTGATAGTAGAGGCGAACGGATTAGCACAGATACGCAGTATTTT.